These 18 T cell receptor beta chains share one sample of origin, sequenced in a study of T-cell reconstitution after alpha-beta-depleted transplantation in children. TCRbeta library construction was performed incorporating unique molecular identifiers. TCRdb independently ran MiXCR on the PCR reads; one entry per CDR3 protein. This sample has approximately 650,000 distinct CDR3 sequences, with under 15% found just once. Sequencing was performed on PBMCs, taken before TCRalphabeta/CD19-depleted stem cell transplant. The receptors derive from a girl aged 2-15 years with congenital amegakaryocytic thrombocytopenia, due to receive a stem cell transplant.

Many counts were recorded for this clonotype. The chain links TRBV20-1 to TRBJ2-2, with D perhaps TRBD1 (5 bases). CDR1 is DFQATT, CDR2 SNEGSKA, per germline (reference sequence). The CDR3 is 14 amino acids. Written as DNA, the CDR3 is TGCAGCGCCACCCGGACACCTTACACCGGGGAGCTGTTTTTT. The encoded protein is CSATRTPYTGELFF.

This clonotype was seen a few times. The chain combines TRBV29-1 with TRBJ1-2; 7 nucleotides line up with TRBD1. CDR1 SQVTM and CDR2 ANQGSEA come from the germline V gene. The trim removed 6 bases at V and 4 bases at J, leaving 17 bases unmatched. The CDR3 consists of 16 residues. CDR3 in amino acids: CSVADGQAVMFYGYTF. CDR3 bases: TGCAGCGTCGCTGACGGACAGGCCGTCATGTTCTATGGCTACACCTTC. Full variable domain (outside the CDR3, taken from reference TRBV29-1 and TRBJ1-2): SAVISQKPSRDICQRGTSLTIQCQVDSQVTMMFWYRQQPGQSLTLIATANQGSEATYESGFVIDKFPISRPNLTFSTLTVSNMSPEDSSIYLCSVADGQAVMFYGYTFGSGTRLTVV.

This clonotype was counted ten times or more. The CDR3, as DNA: TGCAGCGTATCTAGCGGGGAGGTCTACGAGCAGTACTTC. This encodes CSVSSGEVYEQYF. This chain connects TRBV29-1 to TRBJ2-7, with TRBD2 matching 9 bases. This CDR3 is 13 amino acids long. V was pared by 6 bases and J by 3 bases, with 6 bases of the junction left unmatched. Germline lookup yields CDR1 SQVTM and CDR2 ANQGSEA.

The table lists this clonotype with many counts. The rearrangement links TRBV11-3 to TRBJ2-2; D remains ambiguous. With 5 bases removed from V and 5 bases from J, the gap between germline ends came to 12 bases. The CDR3 length is 14 residues. CDR1 and CDR2 from the germline V gene are SGHNT and YENEEA. The CDR3 spells CASSPRWGTGELFF. CDR3 in DNA: TGTGCCAGCAGCCCCCGTTGGGGAACCGGGGAGCTGTTTTTT.

V and J are TRBV7-2 and TRBJ1-2; TRBD1 aligns across 9 bases. CDR3 length equals 18 residues. Trimming took 1 base from V and 4 from J; bases not matched to a gene: 13. The germline gives CDR1 SGHTA, CDR2 FQGNSA. The DNA of the CDR3 is TGTGCCAGCAGCTTAGGGCTCACAGGGGGCGCGGTGTTCTATGGCTACACCTTC. Encoded protein: CASSLGLTGGAVFYGYTF.

This clonotype was seen at least ten times. The chain uses TRBV12-3 or TRBV12-4 and TRBJ2-5, with no clear D. V lost 0 bases, J lost 4 bases, and 9 bases lay in between. The CDR3 loop spans 14 amino acids. CDR3 sequence reads: CASSLARPPETQYF. The CDR3 nucleotides read TGTGCCAGCAGTTTAGCGCGTCCCCCAGAGACCCAGTACTTC.

Details on this clonotype: A much more abundant neighbour one base away suggests this may be a read error. The chain carries TRBV5-1 and TRBJ2-1, with TRBD2 as a possible D gene (5 bases). Germline V gives CDR1 SGHRS, CDR2 YFSETQ. The V and J ends lost 0 bases and 5 bases respectively, with 9 bases between them. The CDR3 is 14 amino acids. The CDR3 sequence is CASSLDGLHNEQFF. The CDR3 region has the DNA TGCGCCAGCAGCTTGGACGGACTCCACAATGAGCAGTTCTTC.

This clonotype was seen many times. The chain joins TRBV5-1 to TRBJ2-1, with D perhaps assigned TRBD1 or TRBD2 (6 bases each). There are 17 residues in the CDR3. Trimming stripped 1 base from V and 6 bases from J, with 20 bases between. Germline V gives CDR1 SGHRS, CDR2 YFSETQ. The CDR3 here is CASSLPPELATGNEQFF. CDR3 bases: TGCGCCAGCAGCTTGCCCCCGGAGCTAGCGACAGGCAATGAGCAGTTCTTC.

This clonotype was seen at least ten times. The rearrangement joins TRBV20-1 to TRBJ2-7, with unresolved D. V lost 1 base and J lost 0, with 16 bases in between. The germline CDR1 and CDR2 sequences are DFQATT and SNEGSKA (reference sequence). CDR3 length: 16 amino acids. In DNA, the CDR3 is TGCAGTGCTAGAGGCCGTAACAAAAGGAGCTCCTACGAGCAGTACTTC. Amino acids: CSARGRNKRSSYEQYF.

This clonotype appeared a few times. One end of the junction varies from germline; a read error may be responsible. The chain links TRBV20-1 to TRBJ1-1, with D possibly TRBD1 on 6 matching bases. The CDR3 consists of 13 residues. Germline-derived CDR1 and CDR2 are DFQATT and SNEGSKA (reference sequence). CDR3 in amino acids: CSPRGVENTEAFF. CDR3 nucleotides: TGCAGTCCTAGGGGGGTAGAGAACACTGAAGCTTTCTTT.

V usage is TRBV6-5 and J usage is TRBJ2-7, with TRBD2 matching 12 bases. The CDR3 is 16 amino acids. In germline, CDR1 is MNHEY, CDR2 SVGAGI. The V and J ends lost 4 bases and 3 bases, in that order; junction bases with no gene match: 7. This CDR3 reads CASSSPTSGSVYEQYF. The CDR3 DNA reads TGTGCCAGCAGTTCACCGACTAGCGGGAGCGTCTACGAGCAGTACTTC.

V is TRBV20-1 and J is TRBJ2-7; a weak D match, TRBD2 (6 bases). Germline assignment: CDR1 DFQATT and CDR2 SNEGSKA (reference sequence). V dropped 6 bases and J dropped 2 bases, with 17 bases sitting between them. The CDR3 is 14 amino acids. The CDR3 DNA is TGCAGTGCCGCCCGGTTGGGAGGACCCTACGAGCAGTACTTC. Translation: CSAARLGGPYEQYF.

This clonotype has at least ten counts. This chain connects TRBV9 to TRBJ2-3; possible D gene TRBD2, 5 bases. The length of the CDR3 is 16 residues. Germline V gene data show CDR1 as SGDLS and CDR2 as YYNGEE. Trimming stripped 4 bases from V and 5 bases from J, with 20 bases between. CDR3 bases: TGTGCCAGCAGCTCAAAGAGTGGGAGAGAGGGAGATACGCAGTATTTT. Residues: CASSSKSGREGDTQYF.

This rearrangement joins TRBV5-1 to TRBJ1-2; perhaps TRBD1 as D (6 bases). The CDR3 loop spans 14 amino acids. Germline CDR1 is SGHRS and CDR2 is YFSETQ. V lost 4 bases and J lost 8, with 18 bases in between. This CDR3 reads CASSPSYRVGGYTF. The CDR3 coding sequence is TGCGCCAGCAGCCCAAGTTACAGGGTGGGAGGCTACACCTTC.

In its sample, this clonotype was seen a few times. The J gene is TRBJ2-7, the V gene TRBV6-5; D gene uncertain. The CDR3 covers 13 residues. Trimming took 3 bases from V and 5 from J, leaving 11 bases between them. Germline lookup yields CDR1 MNHEY and CDR2 SVGAGI. CDR3 in DNA: TGTGCCAGCAGTTATTCACGGCGCGACGAGCAGTACTTC. It is translated as CASSYSRRDEQYF.

This clonotype has just a few counts. This chain joins TRBV7-9 and TRBJ2-4; 7 bases are shared with TRBD1. J gave up 8 bases and V 8 bases, and 9 bases lay outside the gene matches. This CDR3 is built from 13 residues. Germline CDR1 and CDR2: SEHNR and FQNEAQ (reference sequence). Written as DNA, the CDR3 is TGTGCCAGCGGTGAGAGACAGGGAGACATTCAGTACTTC. Its translation: CASGERQGDIQYF.

The rearrangement links TRBV29-1 to TRBJ2-5, with D unresolved. Germline CDR1 is SQVTM and CDR2 is ANQGSEA. The CDR3 length is 12 residues. The V end lost 4 bases, the J end lost 7 bases, and 13 bases lay between the germline ends. CDR3 loop: CSVALELGTQYF. In nucleotides, the CDR3 is TGCAGCGTTGCACTCGAGCTGGGGACCCAGTACTTC.

This clonotype has a count of ten or more. The gene calls are TRBV5-1 and TRBJ2-5; D might be TRBD1 (5 bases). The length of the CDR3 is 14 residues. V was pared by 2 bases and J by 3 bases, with 11 bases between. The germline V gene encodes CDR1 SGHRS and CDR2 YFSETQ. The CDR3 bases are TGCGCCAGCAGCTTTCAGACGACAGAAGAGACCCAGTACTTC. This codes for CASSFQTTEETQYF. Looking up the rest from reference TRBV5-1 and TRBJ2-5 gives the full variable domain: KAGVTQTPRYLIKTRGQQVTLSCSPISGHRSVSWYQQTPGQGLQFLFEYFSETQRNKGNFPGRFSGRQFSNSRSEMNVSTLELGDSALYLCASSFQTTEETQYFGPGTRLLVL.